These T cell receptor beta chains were read from a single sample in a study of blood T cell repertoires in COVID-19. Using immunoSEQ multiplex PCR, the repertoire was profiled, and TCRdb retains in-frame clones only, with some absent. The data contain around 150,000 clones, roughly four fifths of them seen just once; the ten biggest clones take up around 10%. Sequenced material: PBMCs or T cells enriched from blood (not recorded which). The source of these receptors is a man between 50 and 59 years old who had recovered from COVID-19. CDR3s include the opening cysteine and the closing phenylalanine or tryptophan. A D gene is named only where the DNA matches it firmly. Rows give clone size only sometimes, using once, few, many, or a class for an expanded clone.

v_call	j_call	d_call	clone_size	cdr3_aa	cdr3_nt
TRBV6-5	TRBJ1-2	TRBD1	NA	CASSYAGQGHGYTF	TGTGCCAGCAGTTACGCGGGACAGGGACATGGCTACACCTTC
TRBV6-5	TRBJ2-1	NA	NA	CASSPTGGPHNEQFF	TGTGCCAGCAGCCCAACCGGGGGGCCCCACAATGAGCAGTTCTTC
TRBV9	TRBJ1-2	NA	NA	CASSGGHHPNYGYTF	TGTGCCAGCAGCGGGGGACACCATCCTAACTATGGCTACACCTTC
TRBV18	TRBJ1-1	NA	NA	CASSPGDNTEAFF	TGTGCCAGCTCACCGGGCGACAACACTGAAGCTTTCTTT
TRBV28	TRBJ2-1	TRBD2	NA	CASTRESSYNEQFF	TGTGCCAGCACGCGGGAGAGCTCCTACAATGAGCAGTTCTTC
TRBV5-1	TRBJ1-2	TRBD1	NA	CASSPPGQIMGGYTF	TGCGCCAGCAGCCCACCGGGACAGATTATGGGTGGCTACACCTTC
TRBV2	TRBJ2-2	NA	NA	CASTGTWVTGELFF	TGTGCCAGCACTGGGACATGGGTCACCGGGGAGCTGTTTTTT
TRBV25-1	TRBJ2-1	TRBD1	NA	CASTKGQGREQFF	TGTGCCAGCACCAAGGGACAGGGTCGTGAGCAGTTCTTC
TRBV19	TRBJ2-2	TRBD2	NA	CASRSAGGGNGELFF	TGTGCCAGTCGGTCGGCGGGAGGGGGTAACGGGGAGCTGTTTTTT
TRBV12-5	TRBJ2-2	NA	NA	CASGLAQGPGTGELFF	TGTGCTAGTGGTTTGGCGCAGGGGCCGGGCACCGGGGAGCTGTTTTTT
TRBV27	TRBJ2-7	TRBD2	NA	CASSPHSSGIYEQYF	TGTGCCAGCAGTCCCCATAGTAGCGGGATTTACGAGCAGTACTTC
TRBV18	TRBJ1-2	TRBD1	NA	CASSSKSPGQGIYGYTF	TGTGCCAGCTCCTCCAAAAGTCCGGGACAGGGGATCTATGGCTACACCTTC
TRBV5-4	TRBJ2-1	TRBD2	NA	CASSTRPPRLAGGVNEQFF	TGTGCCAGCAGCACTCGCCCTCCCCGACTAGCGGGAGGAGTAAATGAGCAGTTCTTC
TRBV5-1	TRBJ1-2	TRBD1	NA	CASSRVRGDSIHGYTF	TGCGCCAGCAGCCGCGTGAGGGGGGACAGCATCCATGGCTACACCTTC
TRBV29-1	TRBJ2-3	TRBD1	NA	CSGRGQGTDTQYF	TGCAGCGGGCGAGGACAGGGTACAGATACGCAGTATTTT
TRBV5-6	TRBJ2-2	NA	NA	CASRQQGAGELFF	TGTGCCAGCAGGCAACAGGGCGCCGGGGAGCTGTTTTTT
TRBV4-2	TRBJ2-1	TRBD2	NA	CASSPLATSGYNEQFF	TGTGCCAGCAGTCCTCTGGCGACTAGCGGATACAATGAGCAGTTCTTC
TRBV18	TRBJ2-5	NA	NA	CASSFELYQETQYF	TGTGCCAGCTCCTTCGAGTTGTACCAAGAGACCCAGTACTTC
TRBV11-2	TRBJ1-5	TRBD1	NA	CASSSTGVGQPQHF	TGTGCCAGCAGCTCGACAGGGGTTGGGCAGCCCCAGCATTTT
TRBV19	TRBJ2-7	TRBD2	NA	CASRDSGIYEQYF	TGTGCCAGTAGAGATAGCGGGATCTACGAGCAGTACTTC
TRBV2	TRBJ1-5	TRBD1	NA	CASRGDRDNQPQHF	TGTGCCAGCAGAGGAGACAGGGACAATCAGCCCCAGCATTTT
TRBV29-1	TRBJ2-1	NA	NA	CSVGRNGGEQFF	TGCAGCGTTGGCAGAAACGGGGGTGAGCAGTTCTTC
TRBV5-4	TRBJ1-3	TRBD1	few	CASSLDRGQRNTIYF	TGTGCCAGCAGCTTAGACAGGGGGCAGAGAAACACCATATATTTT
TRBV7-2	TRBJ2-2	TRBD1	NA	CASSLALPGGLRTGELFF	TGTGCCAGCAGCTTAGCCCTCCCAGGGGGCCTGAGAACCGGGGAGCTGTTTTTT